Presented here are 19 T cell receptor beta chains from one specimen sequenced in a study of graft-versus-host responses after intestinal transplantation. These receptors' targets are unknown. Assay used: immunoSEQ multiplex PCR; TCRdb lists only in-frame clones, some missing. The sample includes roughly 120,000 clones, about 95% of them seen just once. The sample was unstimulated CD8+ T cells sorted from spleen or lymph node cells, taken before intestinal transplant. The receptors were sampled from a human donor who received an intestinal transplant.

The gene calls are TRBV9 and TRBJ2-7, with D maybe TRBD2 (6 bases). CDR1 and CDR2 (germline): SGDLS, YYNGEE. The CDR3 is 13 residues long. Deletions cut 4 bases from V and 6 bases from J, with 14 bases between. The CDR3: CASSSPLGGEQYF. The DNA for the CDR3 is TGTGCCAGCAGCTCACCTCTGGGGGGCGAGCAGTACTTC.

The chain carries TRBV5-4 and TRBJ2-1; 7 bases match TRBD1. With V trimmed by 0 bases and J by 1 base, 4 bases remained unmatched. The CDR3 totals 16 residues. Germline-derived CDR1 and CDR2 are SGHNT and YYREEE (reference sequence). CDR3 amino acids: CASSLDEDRSYNEQFF. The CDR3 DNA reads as TGTGCCAGCAGCTTGGATGAGGACAGGTCCTACAATGAGCAGTTCTTC.

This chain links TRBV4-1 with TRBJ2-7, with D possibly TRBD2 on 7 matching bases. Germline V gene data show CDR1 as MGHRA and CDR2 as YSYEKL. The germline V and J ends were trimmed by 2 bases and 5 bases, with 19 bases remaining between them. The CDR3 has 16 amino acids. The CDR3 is CASSQMGGPGENEQYF. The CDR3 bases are TGCGCCAGCAGCCAAATGGGGGGGCCAGGGGAGAACGAGCAGTACTTC.

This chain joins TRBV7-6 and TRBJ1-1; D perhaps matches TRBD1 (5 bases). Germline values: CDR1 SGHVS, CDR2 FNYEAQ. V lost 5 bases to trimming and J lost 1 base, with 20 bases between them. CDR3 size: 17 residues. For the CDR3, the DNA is TGTGCCAGCAGCCGCTTAGTTGGGGCCGGGGGGAACACTGAAGCTTTCTTT. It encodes CASSRLVGAGGNTEAFF. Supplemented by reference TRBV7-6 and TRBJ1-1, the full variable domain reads GAGVSQSPRYKVTKRGQDVALRCDPISGHVSLYWYRQALGQGPEFLTYFNYEAQQDKSGLPNDRFSAERPEGSISTLTIQRTEQRDSAMYRCASSRLVGAGGNTEAFFGQGTRLTVV.

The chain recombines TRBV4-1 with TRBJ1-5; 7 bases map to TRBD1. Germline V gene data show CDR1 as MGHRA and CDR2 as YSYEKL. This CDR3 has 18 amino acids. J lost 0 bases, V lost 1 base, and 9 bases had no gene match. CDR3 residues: CASSQVVTGIYSNQPQHF. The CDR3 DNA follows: TGCGCCAGCAGCCAAGTTGTGACAGGGATCTATAGCAATCAGCCCCAGCATTTT.

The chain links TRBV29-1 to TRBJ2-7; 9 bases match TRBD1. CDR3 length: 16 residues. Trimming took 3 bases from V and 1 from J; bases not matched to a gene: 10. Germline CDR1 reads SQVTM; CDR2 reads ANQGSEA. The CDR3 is CSVDEDDGTGSYEQYF. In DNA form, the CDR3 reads TGCAGCGTTGATGAGGATGACGGGACAGGGTCCTACGAGCAGTACTTC.

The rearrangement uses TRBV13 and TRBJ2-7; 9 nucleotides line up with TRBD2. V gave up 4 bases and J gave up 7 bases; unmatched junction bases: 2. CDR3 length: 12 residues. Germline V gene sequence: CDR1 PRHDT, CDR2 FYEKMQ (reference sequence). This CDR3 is CASSSGLAEQYF. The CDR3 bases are TGTGCCAGCAGCTCCGGACTAGCGGAGCAGTACTTC. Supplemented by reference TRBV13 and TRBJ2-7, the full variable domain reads AAGVIQSPRHLIKEKRETATLKCYPIPRHDTVYWYQQGPGQDPQFLISFYEKMQSDKGSIPDRFSAQQFSDYHSELNMSSLELGDSALYFCASSSGLAEQYFGPGTRLTVT.

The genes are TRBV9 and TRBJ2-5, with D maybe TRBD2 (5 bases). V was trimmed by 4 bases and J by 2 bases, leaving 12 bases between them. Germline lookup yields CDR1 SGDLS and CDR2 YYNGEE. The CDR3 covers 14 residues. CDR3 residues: CASSSGLDQETQYF. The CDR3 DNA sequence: TGTGCCAGCAGCAGTGGACTGGATCAAGAGACCCAGTACTTC. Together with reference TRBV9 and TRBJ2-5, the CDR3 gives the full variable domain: DSGVTQTPKHLITATGQRVTLRCSPRSGDLSVYWYQQSLDQGLQFLIQYYNGEERAKGNILERFSAQQFPDLHSELNLSSLELGDSALYFCASSSGLDQETQYFGPGTRLLVL.

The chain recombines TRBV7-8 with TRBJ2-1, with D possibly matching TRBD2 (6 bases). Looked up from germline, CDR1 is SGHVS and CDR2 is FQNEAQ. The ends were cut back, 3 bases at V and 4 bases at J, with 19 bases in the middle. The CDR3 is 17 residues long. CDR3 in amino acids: CASSFLPPGEAYNEQFF. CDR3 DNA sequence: TGTGCCAGCAGCTTCCTCCCCCCGGGAGAGGCATACAATGAGCAGTTCTTC.

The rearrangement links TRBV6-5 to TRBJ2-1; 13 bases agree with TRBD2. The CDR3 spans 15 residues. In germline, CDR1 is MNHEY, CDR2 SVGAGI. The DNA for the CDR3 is TGTGGGGTGGCGACTAGCGGGAGGATCGACAATGAGCAGTTCTTC. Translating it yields CGVATSGRIDNEQFF.

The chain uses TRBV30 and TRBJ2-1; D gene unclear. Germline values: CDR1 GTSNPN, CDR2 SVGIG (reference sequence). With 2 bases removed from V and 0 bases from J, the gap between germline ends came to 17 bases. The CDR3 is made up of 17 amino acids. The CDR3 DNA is TGTGCCTGGAGTCTGAATAGTGGGCTTAGCTCCTACAATGAGCAGTTCTTC. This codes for CAWSLNSGLSSYNEQFF.

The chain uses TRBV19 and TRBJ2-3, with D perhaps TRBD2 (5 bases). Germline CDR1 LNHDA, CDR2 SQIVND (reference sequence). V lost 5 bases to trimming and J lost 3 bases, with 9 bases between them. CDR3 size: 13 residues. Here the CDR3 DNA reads TGTGCCAGTAGTCCCCGGGAAACAGATACGCAGTATTTT. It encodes CASSPRETDTQYF.

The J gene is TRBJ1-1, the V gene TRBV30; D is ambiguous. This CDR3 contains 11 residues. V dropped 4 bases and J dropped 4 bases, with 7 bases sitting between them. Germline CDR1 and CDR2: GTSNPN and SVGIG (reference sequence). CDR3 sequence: CAWTRGTEAFF. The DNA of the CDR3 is TGTGCCTGGACCCGAGGCACTGAAGCTTTCTTT.

CDR3: CASSLGEVNTEAFF. In nucleotides, the CDR3 is TGTGCCAGCAGTTTGGGGGAGGTGAACACTGAAGCTTTCTTT. The chain employs TRBV28 and TRBJ1-1; D is possibly TRBD1 (5 bases). CDR1 MDHEN and CDR2 SYDVKM come from the germline V gene. The germline V and J ends were trimmed by 3 bases and 0 bases, with 8 bases remaining between them. CDR3 length: 14 residues.

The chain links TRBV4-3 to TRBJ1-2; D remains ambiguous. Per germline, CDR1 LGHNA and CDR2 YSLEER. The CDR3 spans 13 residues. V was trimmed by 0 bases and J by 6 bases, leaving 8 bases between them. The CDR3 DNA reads TGCGCCAGCAGCCAAGAAGTTGCACATGGCTACACCTTC. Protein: CASSQEVAHGYTF.

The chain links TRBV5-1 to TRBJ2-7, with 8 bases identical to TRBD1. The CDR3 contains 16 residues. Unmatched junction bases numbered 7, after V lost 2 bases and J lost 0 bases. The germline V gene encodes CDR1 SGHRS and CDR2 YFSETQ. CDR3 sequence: CASSFRQGTSSYEQYF. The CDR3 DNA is TGCGCCAGCAGCTTTAGACAGGGGACCAGCTCCTACGAGCAGTACTTC.

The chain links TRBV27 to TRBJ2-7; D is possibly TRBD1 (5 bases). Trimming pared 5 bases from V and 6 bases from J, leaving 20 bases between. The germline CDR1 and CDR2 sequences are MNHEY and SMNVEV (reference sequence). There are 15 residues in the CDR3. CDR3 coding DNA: TGTGCCAGCAGTCTCCAGGGCACCACCGGCGTCGAGCAGTACTTC. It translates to CASSLQGTTGVEQYF.

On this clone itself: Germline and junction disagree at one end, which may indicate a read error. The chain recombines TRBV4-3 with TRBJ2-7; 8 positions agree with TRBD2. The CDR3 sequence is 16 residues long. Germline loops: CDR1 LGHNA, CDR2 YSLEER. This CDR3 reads CARSPGGEGSSYEQYF. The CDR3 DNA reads TGCGCCCGCAGCCCGGGGGGGGAGGGGAGCTCCTACGAGCAGTACTTC.

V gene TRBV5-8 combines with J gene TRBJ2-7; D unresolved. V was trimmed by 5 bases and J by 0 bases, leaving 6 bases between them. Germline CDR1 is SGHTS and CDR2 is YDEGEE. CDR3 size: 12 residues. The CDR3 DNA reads TGTGCCAGCAGTGCCACCTCCTACGAGCAGTACTTC. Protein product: CASSATSYEQYF.